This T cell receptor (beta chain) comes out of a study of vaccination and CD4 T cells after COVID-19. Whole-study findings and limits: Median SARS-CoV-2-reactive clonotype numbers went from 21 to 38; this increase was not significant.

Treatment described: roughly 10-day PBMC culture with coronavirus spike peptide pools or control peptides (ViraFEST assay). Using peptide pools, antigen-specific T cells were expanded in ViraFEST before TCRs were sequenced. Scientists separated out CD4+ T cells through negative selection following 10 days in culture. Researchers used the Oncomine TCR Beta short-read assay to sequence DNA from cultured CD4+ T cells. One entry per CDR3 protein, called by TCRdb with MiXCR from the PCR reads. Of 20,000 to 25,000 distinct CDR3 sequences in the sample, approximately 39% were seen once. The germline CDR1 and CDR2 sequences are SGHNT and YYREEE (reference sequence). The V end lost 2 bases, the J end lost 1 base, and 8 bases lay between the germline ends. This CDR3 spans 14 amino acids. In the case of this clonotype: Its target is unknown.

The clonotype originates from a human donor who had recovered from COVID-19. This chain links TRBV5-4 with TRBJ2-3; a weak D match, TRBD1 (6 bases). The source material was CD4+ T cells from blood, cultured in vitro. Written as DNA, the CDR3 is TGTGCCAGCAGCTTCAGGGGCGGCACAGATACGCAGTATTTT. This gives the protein CASSFRGGTDTQYF.